The source of this T cell receptor (beta chain) is a study of T cells in Graves' hyperthyroidism and ophthalmopathy. CDR1 is SGHVS, CDR2 FQNEAQ, per germline. The CDR3 loop spans 15 amino acids. The germline V and J ends were trimmed by 1 base and 6 bases, with 16 bases remaining between them. RNA transcripts served as the template for amplifying TCR beta CDR3 regions. In the first-round RT-PCR of the TCR CDR3, the HTBI primer set was used. TCRdb reprocessed the multiplex PCR reads with MiXCR, giving one entry per CDR3 protein. The table records 470,000 or so distinct CDR3 sequences, around 21% of them present only once. For this clonotype: Its antigen is unidentified.

Patients were excluded for uncontrolled infection, other autoimmune disease, pregnancy or lactation. The study's findings and limits: Blood also contained most expanded thyroid clonotypes above 0.001. A 13 V-J signature model discriminated ophthalmopathy versus stable hyperthyroidism.

The receptor was derived from a man between 18 and 29 years old with Graves' hyperthyroidism. The genes are TRBV7-8 and TRBJ2-7; D may be TRBD1 (6 bases). The sample taken for sequencing was blood. CDR3 coding DNA: TGTGCCAGCAGCTTAGATGGGACAACCATCGTCGAGCAGTACTTC. Translating it yields CASSLDGTTIVEQYF.